These 17 T cell receptor beta chains came from one sample sequenced in a study of blood T cell repertoires in COVID-19. The method was immunoSEQ multiplex PCR; TCRdb's version includes in-frame clones alone and lacks a portion of them. The sample lists 25,000 to 40,000 clones, less than 95% occurring once. Sequencing used peripheral blood. The origin of the receptors is a man aged 65 to 85 with active or convalescent COVID-19.

The chain recombines TRBV12-3 or TRBV12-4 with TRBJ1-1; 7 positions match TRBD1. This CDR3 has 11 amino acids. V lost 10 bases to trimming and J lost 9 bases; unmatched junction nucleotides: 8. In nucleotides, the CDR3 is TGTGCCACCCAGGGGGTCAGACAAGCTTTCTTT. Residues: CATQGVRQAFF.

The chain combines TRBV20-1 with TRBJ1-5; D is possibly TRBD1 (5 bases). V dropped 3 bases and J dropped 7 bases, with 22 bases sitting between them. The CDR3 has 16 residues. CDR1 is DFQATT and CDR2 is SNEGSKA in the germline V gene (reference sequence). CDR3 loop: CSASEVAGIIDQPQHF. CDR3 in DNA: TGCAGTGCTAGTGAGGTCGCAGGGATCATTGACCAGCCCCAGCATTTT.

The CDR3 DNA follows: TGTGCCAGCAGCCGAGAAGGGGAACAGCCGTTCTTC. It is translated as CASSREGEQPFF. The V call is TRBV7-8, the J call TRBJ2-1; D might be TRBD1 (5 bases). The CDR3 spans 12 residues. Deletions cut 5 bases from V and 15 bases from J, with 17 bases between. Germline CDR1 and CDR2: SGHVS and FQNEAQ.

The CDR3 loop is CASSIAGQGAKNIQYF. The DNA for the CDR3 is TGTGCCAGTAGTATAGCCGGACAGGGGGCCAAAAACATTCAGTACTTC. V usage is TRBV19 and J usage is TRBJ2-4; 9 bases agree with TRBD1. CDR3 length: 16 residues. Germline-derived CDR1 and CDR2 are LNHDA and SQIVND (reference sequence). J gave up 1 base and V 1 base, and 2 bases lay outside the gene matches.

The V gene is TRBV12-3 or TRBV12-4, the J gene TRBJ2-7; no clear D gene. This CDR3 spans 11 amino acids. V was cut by 6 bases and J by 4 bases, with 7 bases left in between. The CDR3 protein is CASSRQYEQYF. Here the CDR3 DNA reads TGTGCCAGCAGCCGACAATACGAGCAGTACTTC.

This clone appeared once. The chain carries TRBV5-8 and TRBJ1-6; no firm D call. V was shortened by 3 bases and J by 11 bases, with 15 bases between the two germline ends. The CDR3 has 14 residues. CDR1 is SGHTS and CDR2 is YDEGEE in the germline V gene. Written as DNA, the CDR3 is TGTGCCAGCAGCTCCCCGGGGTATCAGGCACCCCTCCACTTT. Translating it yields CASSSPGYQAPLHF.

The rearrangement uses TRBV6-5 and TRBJ2-5; 10 bases line up with TRBD1. This CDR3 has 15 amino acids. Per the germline V gene, CDR1 is MNHEY and CDR2 is SVGAGI. Trimming took 6 bases from V and 5 from J; bases not matched to a gene: 9. CDR3 coding DNA: TGTGCCAGCAGACTGACAGGGGGCTCATTCGAGACCCAGTACTTC. Protein product: CASRLTGGSFETQYF.

This chain links TRBV4-1 with TRBJ1-1; D gene unclear. The CDR3 length is 14 residues. V was cut by 2 bases and J by 1 base, with 8 bases left in between. Germline V CDR1 and CDR2: MGHRA, YSYEKL. This CDR3 reads CASSQSRGNTEAFF. CDR3 DNA sequence: TGCGCCAGCAGCCAATCACGGGGGAACACTGAAGCTTTCTTT.

This clone appeared once. This chain uses TRBV7-9 with TRBJ1-2, with 9 positions matching TRBD1. Losses at the gene ends were 1 base for V and 4 bases for J; bases not matched to a gene: 7. The CDR3 is made up of 16 amino acids. CDR1 SEHNR and CDR2 FQNEAQ come from the germline V gene (reference sequence). This CDR3 reads CASSLGMDRGGYGYTF. The CDR3 DNA follows: TGTGCCAGCAGCTTAGGAATGGACAGGGGTGGCTATGGCTACACCTTC.

The rearrangement joins TRBV2 to TRBJ2-2; 9 nucleotides align to TRBD1. The trim removed 6 bases at V and 3 bases at J, leaving 5 bases unmatched. The CDR3 has 15 residues. Germline V gives CDR1 SNHLY, CDR2 FYNNEI. In DNA form, the CDR3 reads TGTGCCAGCAGGGACGGGACAGGGTACACCGGGGAGCTGTTTTTT. This sequence encodes CASRDGTGYTGELFF.

The rearrangement joins TRBV5-1 to TRBJ1-4, with D possibly TRBD1 on 5 matching bases. From germline, CDR1 is SGHRS and CDR2 YFSETQ. Trimming stripped 2 bases from V and 8 bases from J, with 16 bases between. The CDR3 is made up of 15 amino acids. In DNA form, the CDR3 reads TGCGCCAGCAGCTTTGGGGCAGGCTATGGGGAAAAACTGTTTTTT. Amino acid sequence: CASSFGAGYGEKLFF.

The genes are TRBV14 and TRBJ1-2; 7 bases are a match to TRBD1. The CDR3 runs 14 residues. V was clipped by 4 bases and J by 4 bases; unmatched bases: 6. Germline loops: CDR1 SGHDN, CDR2 FVKESK. The DNA of the CDR3 is TGTGCCAGCAGCCGAGACAGGGCTAGCTATGGCTACACCTTC. This gives the protein CASSRDRASYGYTF.

The chain is built from TRBV5-1 and TRBJ1-1; D perhaps matches TRBD1 (5 bases). The CDR3 consists of 16 residues. CDR1 and CDR2 from the germline V gene are SGHRS and YFSETQ. V lost 1 base and J lost 0, with 13 bases in between. The chain's CDR3 is CASSLFGHSLNTEAFF. The CDR3 bases are TGCGCCAGCAGCTTGTTTGGACACTCTTTGAACACTGAAGCTTTCTTT.

V is TRBV4-2 and J is TRBJ2-7; 10 bases fit TRBD1. The length of the CDR3 is 13 residues. CDR1 and CDR2 from the germline V gene are LGHNA and YNFKEQ. Trimming at V came to 5 bases and at J to 5 bases, leaving 3 bases not matched to a gene. The CDR3 sequence is CASSWDRGNEQYF. CDR3 nucleotide sequence: TGTGCCAGCAGCTGGGACAGGGGCAACGAGCAGTACTTC.

This clone was seen once. The chain uses TRBV7-9 and TRBJ1-6; D might be TRBD1 (5 bases). The length of the CDR3 is 14 residues. V dropped 0 bases and J dropped 7 bases, with 7 bases sitting between them. The germline V gene encodes CDR1 SEHNR and CDR2 FQNEAQ (reference sequence). The CDR3 here is CASSLATENSPLHF. The CDR3 nucleotides read TGTGCCAGCAGCTTAGCGACAGAGAATTCACCCCTCCACTTT.

V is TRBV11-2 and J is TRBJ2-1; 7 bases are a match to TRBD1. The CDR3 sequence is 18 residues long. The germline V gene has CDR1 SGHAT and CDR2 FQNNGV. Trimming at V came to 0 bases and at J to 7 bases, leaving 15 bases not matched to a gene. The CDR3 reads CASSLDSRVGGSRNEQFF. The CDR3 coding sequence is TGTGCCAGCAGCTTAGATTCCCGGGTAGGGGGCAGTAGGAATGAGCAGTTCTTC. The variable domain in full, completed from reference TRBV11-2 and TRBJ2-1, reads EAGVAQSPRYKIIEKRQSVAFWCNPISGHATLYWYQQILGQGPKLLIQFQNNGVVDDSQLPKDRFSAERLKGVDSTLKIQPAKLEDSAVYLCASSLDSRVGGSRNEQFFGPGTRLTVL.

V is TRBV6-6 and J is TRBJ1-2; 7 bases fit TRBD1. The ends lost 2 bases at V and 7 bases at J; junction bases unmatched: 7. Germline CDR1 and CDR2: MNHNY and SVGAGI (reference sequence). This CDR3 comprises 14 residues. The DNA for the CDR3 is TGTGCCAGCAGTTACGCGACAGGGTCTTTTGGCTACACCTTC. Translating gives CASSYATGSFGYTF.